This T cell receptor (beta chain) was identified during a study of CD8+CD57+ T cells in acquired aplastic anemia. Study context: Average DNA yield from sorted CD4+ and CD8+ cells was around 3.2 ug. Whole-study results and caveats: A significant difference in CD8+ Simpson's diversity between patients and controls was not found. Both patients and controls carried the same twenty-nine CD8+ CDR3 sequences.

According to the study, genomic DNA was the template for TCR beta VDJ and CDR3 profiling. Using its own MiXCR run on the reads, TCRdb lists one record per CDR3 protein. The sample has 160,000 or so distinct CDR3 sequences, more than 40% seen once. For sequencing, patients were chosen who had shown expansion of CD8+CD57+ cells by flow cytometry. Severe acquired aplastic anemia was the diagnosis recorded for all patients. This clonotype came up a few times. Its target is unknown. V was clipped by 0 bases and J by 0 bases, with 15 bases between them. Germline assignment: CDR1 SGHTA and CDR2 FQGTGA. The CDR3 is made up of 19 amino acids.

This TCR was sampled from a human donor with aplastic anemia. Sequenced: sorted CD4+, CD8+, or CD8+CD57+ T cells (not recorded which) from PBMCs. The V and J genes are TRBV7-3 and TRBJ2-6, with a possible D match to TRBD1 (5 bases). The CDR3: CASSLTWGRSSSGANVLTF. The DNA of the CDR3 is TGTGCCAGCAGCTTAACCTGGGGCAGGAGTAGCTCTGGGGCCAACGTCCTGACTTTC.